Listed here are 23 T cell receptor beta chains from one sample, sequenced in a study of T cell responses to AZD1222 COVID-19 vaccine (dated by TCRdb to the early 2020s). The time point label, as the study defines it: about 28 days (+/-7) after the second vaccine dose. Library preparation used the immunoSEQ multiplex PCR assay. TCRdb carries this immuneACCESS record with in-frame sequences only. Its versions omit some clonotypes, under half of them owing to an unresolved V gene in the studies checked, with the rest unexplained. This sample is represented by approximately 150,000 clones; roughly nine tenths of them were singletons. 9.3% of the sample comes from the top ten. The sequences come from peripheral blood, collected 28 days after the second AZD1222 dose. Every receptor here comes from an adult who received the AZD1222 COVID-19 vaccine.

The rearrangement uses TRBV2 and TRBJ1-2; D possibly corresponds to TRBD1 (5 bases). V was cut by 4 bases and J by 2 bases, with 8 bases left in between. The germline gives CDR1 SNHLY, CDR2 FYNNEI. The CDR3 has 13 residues. CDR3 loop: CASSVAGNYGYTF. CDR3 DNA: TGTGCCAGCAGTGTAGCAGGGAACTATGGCTACACCTTC.

This rearrangement joins TRBV14 to TRBJ1-1, with unresolved D. The CDR3 consists of 15 residues. Germline V CDR1 and CDR2: SGHDN, FVKESK. Trimming pared 3 bases from V and 7 bases from J, leaving 18 bases between. In DNA, the CDR3 is TGTGCCAGCAGCCATGCGAGGATTCCCCTGGGTGAAGCTTTCTTT. Amino acid sequence: CASSHARIPLGEAFF. Based on the CDR3 plus reference TRBV14 and TRBJ1-1, the full variable domain is EAGVTQFPSHSVIEKGQTVTLRCDPISGHDNLYWYRRVMGKEIKFLLHFVKESKQDESGMPNNRFLAERTGGTYSTLKVQPAELEDSGVYFCASSHARIPLGEAFFGQGTRLTVV.

This sequence joins TRBV4-1 and TRBJ2-4; 13 bases are shared with TRBD2. This CDR3 has 16 residues. The trim removed 0 bases at V and 7 bases at J, leaving 3 bases unmatched. Germline V gene lookup returns CDR1 MGHRA and CDR2 YSYEKL. In DNA, the CDR3 is TGCGCCAGCAGCCAAGATAGGACTAGCGGGAGCAACATTCAGTACTTC. This gives the protein CASSQDRTSGSNIQYF.

This sequence joins TRBV12-3 or TRBV12-4 and TRBJ2-7; D remains ambiguous. The germline V and J ends were trimmed by 6 bases and 6 bases, with 15 bases remaining between them. This CDR3 is built from 13 residues. The DNA of the CDR3 is TGTGCCAGCAGCGCCCCCGGGTGGGTCGAGCAGTACTTC. This encodes CASSAPGWVEQYF.

V gene TRBV14 combines with J gene TRBJ2-7; D unresolved. The CDR3 is 12 amino acids. Germline V lookup: CDR1 SGHDN, CDR2 FVKESK. V was cut by 4 bases and J by 7 bases, with 11 bases left in between. The CDR3 coding sequence is TGTGCCAGCAGCCTACCGGTGGGGGAGCAGTACTTC. Translating it yields CASSLPVGEQYF.

This clone was found once. Here the CDR3 DNA reads TGTGCCAGCAGTTTATCGATGCAGGGGCGGTTAGATGGCTACACCTTC. It yields the protein CASSLSMQGRLDGYTF. The chain joins TRBV27 to TRBJ1-2; a weak D match, TRBD1 (6 bases). The CDR3 is 16 residues long. The germline V gene encodes CDR1 MNHEY and CDR2 SMNVEV (reference sequence). V was clipped by 0 bases and J by 6 bases, with 17 bases between them.

CDR3: CAITPGRMNTEAFF. The CDR3 nucleotides read TGTGCCATCACCCCGGGACGGATGAACACTGAAGCTTTCTTT. The rearrangement uses TRBV10-3 and TRBJ1-1, with a tentative D call TRBD1 (5 bases). Germline CDR1 ENHRY, CDR2 SYGVKD. The length of the CDR3 is 14 residues. The V end lost 7 bases, the J end lost 0 bases, and 12 bases lay between the germline ends.

The J gene is TRBJ1-2, the V gene TRBV5-1; 7 positions agree with TRBD1. The V and J ends lost 0 bases and 0 bases, in that order; junction bases with no gene match: 8. The CDR3 loop spans 17 amino acids. Germline V gene data show CDR1 as SGHRS and CDR2 as YFSETQ. The CDR3, as DNA: TGCGCCAGCAGCTTGGAGACAGGGCGGGGAGCTAACTATGGCTACACCTTC. As protein: CASSLETGRGANYGYTF.

The chain is built from TRBV9 and TRBJ1-2; D is unresolved. Looked up from germline, CDR1 is SGDLS and CDR2 is YYNGEE. V was pared by 0 bases and J by 8 bases, with 20 bases between. This CDR3 is 16 amino acids long. The CDR3: CASSVGRGSTREGYTF. The CDR3 DNA follows: TGTGCCAGCAGCGTAGGGAGAGGATCCACACGGGAAGGCTACACCTTC.

The rearrangement links TRBV7-8 to TRBJ2-1; no clear D gene. Germline CDR1 and CDR2: SGHVS and FQNEAQ. The CDR3 extends over 16 amino acids. With 4 bases removed from V and 0 bases from J, the gap between germline ends came to 13 bases. CDR3 residues: CASSSTERGSYNEQFF. CDR3 DNA sequence: TGTGCCAGCAGCTCGACTGAACGCGGCTCCTACAATGAGCAGTTCTTC.

This clone appeared a few times. J is TRBJ1-5 and V is TRBV28; D gene uncertain. Trimming shortened V by 6 bases and J by 0 bases, and 18 bases separated the two germline ends. This CDR3 contains 17 residues. Per germline, CDR1 MDHEN and CDR2 SYDVKM. CDR3 protein: CASRTHGATVSNQPQHF. The CDR3 DNA reads TGTGCCAGCAGGACACACGGAGCGACTGTTAGCAATCAGCCCCAGCATTTT.

This clone was observed a single time. This sequence joins TRBV30 and TRBJ1-2; possible D gene TRBD1, 6 bases. Germline V gene lookup returns CDR1 GTSNPN and CDR2 SVGIG (reference sequence). The ends were cut back, 5 bases at V and 3 bases at J, with 13 bases in the middle. The CDR3 consists of 13 residues. CDR3: CAWEGGVHYGYTF. CDR3 coding DNA: TGTGCCTGGGAGGGGGGCGTACACTATGGCTACACCTTC.

The gene calls are TRBV6-6 and TRBJ2-7; D remains ambiguous. Trimming took off 5 bases at V and 1 base at J, with 3 bases between the two ends. The germline V gene encodes CDR1 MNHNY and CDR2 SVGAGI (reference sequence). The CDR3 totals 11 residues. As DNA, the CDR3 is TGTGCCAGCAGTCAATCCTACGAGCAGTACTTC. Its translation: CASSQSYEQYF.

The gene calls are TRBV15 and TRBJ1-3; 8 bases line up with TRBD1. Germline loops: CDR1 LNHNV, CDR2 YYDKDF (reference sequence). This CDR3 contains 17 residues. The ends lost 6 bases at V and 0 bases at J; junction bases unmatched: 10. In DNA form, the CDR3 reads TGTGCCACCAGTCGGACAGGGCAAACCCGCTCTGGAAACACCATATATTTT. Its protein is CATSRTGQTRSGNTIYF.

CDR3 loop: CASSQESIYEQYF. CDR3 nucleotide sequence: TGTGCCAGCAGCCAAGAATCAATCTACGAGCAGTACTTC. The gene calls are TRBV4-2 and TRBJ2-7; D is unresolved. Germline V gene data show CDR1 as LGHNA and CDR2 as YNFKEQ. CDR3 length equals 13 residues. Trimming took off 0 bases at V and 3 bases at J, with 6 bases between the two ends.

This sequence joins TRBV11-2 and TRBJ1-5; unclear D gene. Between the trimmed V and J ends, which lost 6 bases and 0 bases, there was a span of 9 bases. CDR1 SGHAT and CDR2 FQNNGV come from the germline V gene. The CDR3 loop spans 14 amino acids. CDR3 nucleotides: TGTGCCAGCAGTACGTTCCATAGCAATCAGCCCCAGCATTTT. As protein: CASSTFHSNQPQHF.

The chain links TRBV18 to TRBJ1-3, with unresolved D. Trimming took 2 bases from V and 0 from J, leaving 14 bases between them. The CDR3 runs to 17 residues. Germline-derived CDR1 and CDR2 are KGHSH and LQKENI. The CDR3 DNA follows: TGTGCCAGCTCACCAAGAGTGCCTGGAGACTCTGGAAACACCATATATTTT. This codes for CASSPRVPGDSGNTIYF.

This chain connects TRBV28 to TRBJ2-5; possible D gene TRBD2, 9 bases. Germline V gene sequence: CDR1 MDHEN, CDR2 SYDVKM. This CDR3 is built from 18 residues. Trimming left V 2 bases short and J 5 bases short, with 24 bases between. DNA of the CDR3: TGTGCCAGCAGTTTAGTTGGGACAGGAATTAGCGGGAGCGAGACCCAGTACTTC. It encodes CASSLVGTGISGSETQYF. The full variable domain, completed using reference TRBV28 and TRBJ2-5, is DVKVTQSSRYLVKRTGEKVFLECVQDMDHENMFWYRQDPGLGLRLIYFSYDVKMKEKGDIPEGYSVSREKKERFSLILESASTNQTSMYLCASSLVGTGISGSETQYFGPGTRLLVL.

V is TRBV7-2 and J is TRBJ2-1; TRBD1 might be the D (5 bases). Germline CDR1 is SGHTA and CDR2 is FQGNSA. The length of the CDR3 is 11 residues. Trimming removed 6 bases from V and 13 bases from J, with 13 bases in between. The CDR3 here is CASSQGWTQFF. Here the CDR3 DNA reads TGTGCCAGCAGTCAAGGATGGACACAGTTCTTC. The variable domain in full, with the rest retrieved from reference TRBV7-2 and TRBJ2-1, is GAGVSQSPSNKVTEKGKDVELRCDPISGHTALYWYRQSLGQGLEFLIYFQGNSAPDKSGLPSDRFSAERTGGSVSTLTIQRTQQEDSAVYLCASSQGWTQFFGPGTRLTVL.

The rearrangement joins TRBV30 to TRBJ1-6; no reliable D call. V was clipped by 3 bases and J by 5 bases, with 5 bases between them. This CDR3 is 12 amino acids long. Germline CDR1 reads GTSNPN; CDR2 reads SVGIG (reference sequence). Here the CDR3 reads CAWSANNSPLHF. The DNA of the CDR3 is TGTGCCTGGAGCGCTAATAATTCACCCCTCCACTTT.

This chain links TRBV29-1 with TRBJ1-2; D perhaps matches TRBD1 (5 bases). Trimming took 3 bases from V and 0 from J, leaving 11 bases between them. Looked up from germline, CDR1 is SQVTM and CDR2 is ANQGSEA. The length of the CDR3 is 14 residues. The CDR3 protein is CSVEEWGANYGYTF. CDR3 sequence (DNA): TGCAGCGTTGAGGAGTGGGGGGCTAACTATGGCTACACCTTC.

Written as DNA, the CDR3 is TGTGCCAGCAGCTTGGAGGAGAATGAGCAGTTCTTC. Encoded protein: CASSLEENEQFF. The chain joins TRBV5-8 to TRBJ2-1; D not certain. V was trimmed by 0 bases and J by 7 bases, leaving 5 bases between them. The CDR3 runs 12 residues. Germline loops: CDR1 SGHTS, CDR2 YDEGEE.

Sample share makes this clone large. This sequence joins TRBV7-9 and TRBJ1-1; D is uncertain. The length of the CDR3 is 13 residues. Germline V CDR1 and CDR2: SEHNR, FQNEAQ (reference sequence). The V end was cut by 6 bases, the J end by 8 bases, with 16 bases between. The CDR3 region has the DNA TGTGCCAGCAGAGAGGACCTTCTCAGGGAAGCTTTCTTT. It yields the protein CASREDLLREAFF.